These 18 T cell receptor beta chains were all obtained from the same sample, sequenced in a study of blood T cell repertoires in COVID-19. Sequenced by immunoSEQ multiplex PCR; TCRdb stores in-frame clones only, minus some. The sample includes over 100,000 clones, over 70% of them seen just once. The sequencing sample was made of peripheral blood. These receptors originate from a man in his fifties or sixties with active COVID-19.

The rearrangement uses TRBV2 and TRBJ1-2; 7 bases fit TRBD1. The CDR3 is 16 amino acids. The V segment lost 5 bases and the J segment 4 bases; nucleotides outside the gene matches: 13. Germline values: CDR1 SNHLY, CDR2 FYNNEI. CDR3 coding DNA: TGTGCCAGCAGTCCGACGACAGGGAAGGTAACCTATGGCTACACCTTC. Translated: CASSPTTGKVTYGYTF.

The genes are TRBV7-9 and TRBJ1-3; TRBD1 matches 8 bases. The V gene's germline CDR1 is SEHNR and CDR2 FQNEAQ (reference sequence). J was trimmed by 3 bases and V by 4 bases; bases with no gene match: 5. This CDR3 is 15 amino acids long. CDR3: CASSSDREGGNTIYF. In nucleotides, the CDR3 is TGTGCCAGCAGCTCGGACAGGGAGGGTGGAAACACCATATATTTT.

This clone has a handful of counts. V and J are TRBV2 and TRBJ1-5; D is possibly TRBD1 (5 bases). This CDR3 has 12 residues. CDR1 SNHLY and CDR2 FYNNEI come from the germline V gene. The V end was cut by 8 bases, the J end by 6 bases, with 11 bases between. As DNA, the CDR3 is TGTGCCAGCGGGCAGGGCGGTCAGCCCCAGCATTTT. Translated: CASGQGGQPQHF.

In DNA, the CDR3 is TGTGCCACGAGTCGGGAGAACGTCGTCGAGCAGTACTTC. As protein: CATSRENVVEQYF. V usage is TRBV25-1 and J usage is TRBJ2-7; perhaps TRBD2 as D (6 bases). Germline lookup yields CDR1 MGHDK and CDR2 SYGVNS. CDR3 size: 13 residues. V lost 10 bases, J lost 6 bases, and 19 bases lay in between.

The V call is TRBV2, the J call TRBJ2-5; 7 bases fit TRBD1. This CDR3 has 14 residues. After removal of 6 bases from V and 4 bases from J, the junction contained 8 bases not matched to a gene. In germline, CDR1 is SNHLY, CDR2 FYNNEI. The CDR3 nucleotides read TGTGCCAGCAGGGATAAGGGACAGACAGAGACCCAGTACTTC. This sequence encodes CASRDKGQTETQYF.

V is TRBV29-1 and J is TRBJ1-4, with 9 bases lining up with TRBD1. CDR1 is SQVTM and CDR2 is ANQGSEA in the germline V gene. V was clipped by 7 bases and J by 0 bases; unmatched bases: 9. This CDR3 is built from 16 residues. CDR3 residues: CSAARDRAPTNEKLFF. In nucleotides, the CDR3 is TGCAGCGCCGCTCGGGACAGGGCTCCAACTAATGAAAAACTGTTTTTT.

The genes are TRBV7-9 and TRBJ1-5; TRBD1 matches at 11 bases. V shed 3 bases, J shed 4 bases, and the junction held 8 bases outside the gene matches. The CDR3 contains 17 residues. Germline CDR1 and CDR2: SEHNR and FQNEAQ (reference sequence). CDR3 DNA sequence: TGTGCCAGCAGCTTGTGGACAGGGGGCGCAGTAAATCAGCCCCAGCATTTT. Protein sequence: CASSLWTGGAVNQPQHF.

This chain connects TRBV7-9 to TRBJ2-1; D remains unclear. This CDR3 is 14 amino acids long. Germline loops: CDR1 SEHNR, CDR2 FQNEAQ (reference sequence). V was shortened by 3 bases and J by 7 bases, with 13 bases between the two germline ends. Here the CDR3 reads CASSFGVVENEQFF. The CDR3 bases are TGTGCCAGCAGCTTCGGTGTAGTGGAGAATGAGCAGTTCTTC.

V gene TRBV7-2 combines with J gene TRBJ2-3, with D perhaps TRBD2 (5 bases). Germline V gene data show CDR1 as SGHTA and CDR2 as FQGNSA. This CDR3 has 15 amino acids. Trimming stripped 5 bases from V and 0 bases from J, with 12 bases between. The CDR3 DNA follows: TGTGCCAGCAGCCGCAGCGGCTTGAGCACAGATACGCAGTATTTT. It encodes CASSRSGLSTDTQYF.

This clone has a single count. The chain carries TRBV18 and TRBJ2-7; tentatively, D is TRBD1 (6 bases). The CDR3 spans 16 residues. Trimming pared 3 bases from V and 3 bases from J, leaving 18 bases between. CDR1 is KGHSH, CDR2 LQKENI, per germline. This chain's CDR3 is CASSPSSRGRGYEQYF. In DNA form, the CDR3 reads TGTGCCAGCTCACCCTCAAGCAGGGGACGGGGCTACGAGCAGTACTTC.

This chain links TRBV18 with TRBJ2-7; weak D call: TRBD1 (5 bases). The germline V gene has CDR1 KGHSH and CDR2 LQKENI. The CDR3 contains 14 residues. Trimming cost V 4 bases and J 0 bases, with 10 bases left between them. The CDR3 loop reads CASSLSDNSYEQYF. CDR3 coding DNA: TGTGCCAGCTCACTTTCGGACAACTCCTACGAGCAGTACTTC.

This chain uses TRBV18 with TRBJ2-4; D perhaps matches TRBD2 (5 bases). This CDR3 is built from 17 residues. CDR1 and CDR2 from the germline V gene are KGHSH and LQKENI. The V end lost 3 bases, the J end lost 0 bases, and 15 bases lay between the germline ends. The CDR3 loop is CASSPGRGALAKNIQYF. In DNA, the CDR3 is TGTGCCAGCTCACCTGGGAGAGGCGCTCTAGCCAAAAACATTCAGTACTTC.

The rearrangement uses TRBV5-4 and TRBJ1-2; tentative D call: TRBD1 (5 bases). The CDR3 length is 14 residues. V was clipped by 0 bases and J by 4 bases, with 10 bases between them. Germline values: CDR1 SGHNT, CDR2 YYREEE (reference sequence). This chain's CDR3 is CASSLDQGIYGYTF. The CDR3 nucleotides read TGTGCCAGCAGCTTGGACCAGGGAATCTATGGCTACACCTTC.

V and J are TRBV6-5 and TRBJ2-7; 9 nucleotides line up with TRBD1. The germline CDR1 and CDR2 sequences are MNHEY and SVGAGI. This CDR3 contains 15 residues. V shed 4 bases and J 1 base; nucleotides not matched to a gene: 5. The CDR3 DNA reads TGTGCCAGCAGTTCCCCCGGGACAGGGTCCTACGAGCAGTACTTC. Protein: CASSSPGTGSYEQYF.

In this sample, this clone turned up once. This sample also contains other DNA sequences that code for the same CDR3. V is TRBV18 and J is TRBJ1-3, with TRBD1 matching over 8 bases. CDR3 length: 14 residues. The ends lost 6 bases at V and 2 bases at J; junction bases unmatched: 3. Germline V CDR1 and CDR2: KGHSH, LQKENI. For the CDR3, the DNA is TGTGCCAGCTCCCCGGACAGGGCTGGAAACACCATATATTTT. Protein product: CASSPDRAGNTIYF.

Here the CDR3 DNA reads TGTGCCAGTACCGGACAGGGGGCGTATGGCTACACCTTC. It is translated as CASTGQGAYGYTF. J is TRBJ1-2 and V is TRBV19, with 11 bases fitting TRBD1. J was trimmed by 5 bases and V by 7 bases; bases with no gene match: 3. CDR1 is LNHDA and CDR2 is SQIVND in the germline V gene (reference sequence). CDR3 length: 13 amino acids.

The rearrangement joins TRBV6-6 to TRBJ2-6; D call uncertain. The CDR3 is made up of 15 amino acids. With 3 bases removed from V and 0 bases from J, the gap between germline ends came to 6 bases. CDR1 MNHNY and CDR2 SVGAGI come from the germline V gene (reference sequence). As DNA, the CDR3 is TGTGCCAGCAGTTATACAGCCTCTGGGGCCAACGTCCTGACTTTC. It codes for CASSYTASGANVLTF.

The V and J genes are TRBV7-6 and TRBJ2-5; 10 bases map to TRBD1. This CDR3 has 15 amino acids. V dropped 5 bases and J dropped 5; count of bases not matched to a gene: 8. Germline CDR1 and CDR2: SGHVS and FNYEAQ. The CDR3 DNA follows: TGTGCCAGCAGCATGACAGGGGGCGCAGTGGAGACCCAGTACTTC. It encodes CASSMTGGAVETQYF.